Listed here are 8 T cell receptor beta chains from one sample, sequenced in a study of memory CD4+ T cells and cytomegalovirus serostatus. Sequenced by immunoSEQ multiplex PCR; TCRdb stores in-frame clones only, minus some. The sample has more than 35,000 clones, 79% seen once. The sort gate was single viable CD3+CD4+CD8-CD45RO+ cells for memory CD4+ T cells. Source material: memory CD4+ T cells from blood. The source is an adult in good health and CMV-seropositive.

V and J are TRBV7-9 and TRBJ2-6; possible D gene TRBD1, 5 bases. The CDR3 loop spans 16 amino acids. Looked up from germline, CDR1 is SEHNR and CDR2 is FQNEAQ (reference sequence). V lost 5 bases and J 0 bases, leaving 11 bases between the germline ends. DNA of the CDR3: TGTGCCAGCAGCATAGGGGATTTCTCTGGGGCCAACGTCCTGACTTTC. It codes for CASSIGDFSGANVLTF.

The chain uses TRBV14 and TRBJ1-1; 7 nucleotides line up with TRBD1. This CDR3 is 16 amino acids long. Germline V CDR1 and CDR2: SGHDN, FVKESK. Trimming cost V 4 bases and J 3 bases; bases outside gene matches: 11. The CDR3 DNA reads as TGTGCCAGCAGCCGAAGGGGGACAGTTTATTACACTGAAGCTTTCTTT. It encodes CASSRRGTVYYTEAFF.

The DNA for the CDR3 is TGTGCCAGCAGCTTAGTTTCCGGGAACACCGGGGAGCTGTTTTTT. This gives the protein CASSLVSGNTGELFF. V is TRBV7-8 and J is TRBJ2-2; no definite D call. The V end lost 1 base, the J end lost 1 base, and 7 bases lay between the germline ends. Germline CDR1 is SGHVS and CDR2 is FQNEAQ. There are 15 residues in the CDR3. The whole variable domain, filled in from reference TRBV7-8 and TRBJ2-2, reads GAGVSQSPRYKVAKRGQDVALRCDPISGHVSLFWYQQALGQGPEFLTYFQNEAQLDKSGLPSDRFFAERPEGSVSTLKIQRTQQEDSAVYLCASSLVSGNTGELFFGEGSRLTVL.

The rearrangement joins TRBV19 to TRBJ2-1; 9 bases are shared with TRBD2. V lost 2 bases and J lost 6; bases outside the gene matches: 2. CDR3 length equals 14 residues. CDR1 and CDR2 (germline): LNHDA, SQIVND (reference sequence). The CDR3 DNA reads TGTGCCAGTAGTATACTAGCGGGGCCCAATGAGCAGTTCTTC. This encodes CASSILAGPNEQFF.

The chain employs TRBV19 and TRBJ1-1, with D tentatively TRBD1 (5 bases). The V end was cut by 2 bases, the J end by 5 bases, with 12 bases between. The germline V gene encodes CDR1 LNHDA and CDR2 SQIVND (reference sequence). This CDR3 contains 14 residues. CDR3 region: CASSISREKTEAFF. CDR3 DNA sequence: TGTGCCAGTAGTATATCCAGGGAGAAAACTGAAGCTTTCTTT.

The genes are TRBV14 and TRBJ2-6; 9 bases map to TRBD1. CDR3 length: 16 amino acids. From germline, CDR1 is SGHDN and CDR2 FVKESK. In DNA, the CDR3 is TGTGCAATGAGGACAGGGGTAATCTCTGGGGCCAACGTCCTGACTTTC. Encoded protein: CAMRTGVISGANVLTF. The full variable domain, with the rest looked up from reference TRBV14 and TRBJ2-6, is EAGVTQFPSHSVIEKGQTVTLRCDPISGHDNLYWYRRVMGKEIKFLLHFVKESKQDESGMPNNRFLAERTGGTYSTLKVQPAELEDSGVYFCAMRTGVISGANVLTFGAGSRLTVL.

The V gene is TRBV5-6, the J gene TRBJ2-1; TRBD2 matches at 8 bases. CDR1 is SGHDT and CDR2 is YYEEEE in the germline V gene. Trimming at V came to 0 bases and at J to 12 bases, leaving 8 bases not matched to a gene. The CDR3 consists of 14 residues. CDR3 nucleotide sequence: TGTGCCAGCAGCTTGGTAATAGCGGGACCCGCGCAGTTCTTC. As protein: CASSLVIAGPAQFF.

V gene TRBV7-3 combines with J gene TRBJ2-2, with 9 bases aligning to TRBD2. The CDR3 is 22 amino acids. The junction had 21 bases not matched to a gene; V was cut back by 0 bases and J by 4 bases. Germline CDR1 SGHTA, CDR2 FQGTGA. The CDR3 nucleotides read TGTGCCAGCAGCTTAACGTGGTGGGCGGGAGGGTATTGGGATCTAGGCACCGGGGAGCTGTTTTTT. Its translation: CASSLTWWAGGYWDLGTGELFF.